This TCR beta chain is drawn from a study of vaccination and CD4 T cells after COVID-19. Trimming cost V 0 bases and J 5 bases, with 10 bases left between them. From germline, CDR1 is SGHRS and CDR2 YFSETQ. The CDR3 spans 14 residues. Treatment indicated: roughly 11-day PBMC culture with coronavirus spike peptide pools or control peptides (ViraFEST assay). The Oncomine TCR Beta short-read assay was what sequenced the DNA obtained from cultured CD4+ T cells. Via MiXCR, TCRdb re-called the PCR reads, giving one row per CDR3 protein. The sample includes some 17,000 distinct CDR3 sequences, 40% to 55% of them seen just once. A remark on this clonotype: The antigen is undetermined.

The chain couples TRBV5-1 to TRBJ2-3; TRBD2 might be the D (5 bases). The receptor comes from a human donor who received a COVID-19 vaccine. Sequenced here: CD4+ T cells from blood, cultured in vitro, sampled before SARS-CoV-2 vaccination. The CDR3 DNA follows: TGCGCCAGCAGCTTGGGCGGCGGAGGAGATACGCAGTATTTT. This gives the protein CASSLGGGGDTQYF.